This passage covers 27 T cell receptor beta chains from one sample sequenced in a study of radiation and T cells in renal cell carcinoma. This table comes from immunoSEQ multiplex PCR, and its TCRdb copy is limited to in-frame clones, with some not included. The data show approximately 80,000 clones, 89% seen once. Time point: blood 4 weeks post-SBRT, at nephrectomy. Treatment of the sample: 15 Gy SBRT to primary tumor, nephrectomy 4 weeks later. The input for sequencing was blood, taken from a patient whose treatment included radiotherapy and nephrectomy. Receptors were obtained from a woman in her seventies with renal cell carcinoma.

This clone was observed a handful of times. The V and J genes are TRBV5-1 and TRBJ1-1; D is unclear. The V and J ends lost 2 bases and 4 bases respectively, with 9 bases between them. The CDR3 is 13 residues long. Germline assignment: CDR1 SGHRS and CDR2 YFSETQ. CDR3 residues: CASSFGESTEAFF. In nucleotides, the CDR3 is TGCGCCAGCAGCTTTGGGGAGTCCACTGAAGCTTTCTTT.

V and J are TRBV9 and TRBJ2-5, with 8 nucleotides matching TRBD1. Germline V gene sequence: CDR1 SGDLS, CDR2 YYNGEE. Losses at the gene ends were 3 bases for V and 5 bases for J; bases not matched to a gene: 12. The CDR3 is 16 residues long. The CDR3: CASSAGGQGLGETQYF. The CDR3 DNA reads TGTGCCAGCAGCGCCGGAGGACAGGGATTGGGTGAGACCCAGTACTTC. The complete variable domain, with remaining parts taken from reference TRBV9 and TRBJ2-5, reads DSGVTQTPKHLITATGQRVTLRCSPRSGDLSVYWYQQSLDQGLQFLIQYYNGEERAKGNILERFSAQQFPDLHSELNLSSLELGDSALYFCASSAGGQGLGETQYFGPGTRLLVL.

The V call is TRBV4-2, the J call TRBJ2-3, with 8 bases fitting TRBD2. Germline V gene data show CDR1 as LGHNA and CDR2 as YNFKEQ. This CDR3 comprises 17 residues. Trimming removed 0 bases from V and 0 bases from J; junction bases left unmatched: 5. The CDR3 spells CASSQEVGGVSTDTQYF. CDR3 sequence (DNA): TGTGCCAGCAGCCAAGAGGTCGGGGGGGTTAGCACAGATACGCAGTATTTT.

The genes are TRBV19 and TRBJ2-4, with 9 bases aligning to TRBD2. This CDR3 is built from 19 residues. V shed 2 bases and J 1 base; nucleotides not matched to a gene: 12. Germline V CDR1 and CDR2: LNHDA, SQIVND (reference sequence). CDR3 coding DNA: TGTGCCAGTAGTATATATGGGGTTTCTAGCGGGGAGGCCAAAAACATTCAGTACTTC. It specifies CASSIYGVSSGEAKNIQYF.

The V call is TRBV5-1, the J call TRBJ2-5, with TRBD2 matching 12 bases. This CDR3 comprises 15 residues. The V and J ends lost 4 bases and 5 bases, in that order; junction bases with no gene match: 6. The germline V gene has CDR1 SGHRS and CDR2 YFSETQ. CDR3: CASSTLAGGGETQYF. The CDR3 DNA sequence: TGCGCCAGCAGCACCCTAGCGGGGGGGGGTGAGACCCAGTACTTC.

This chain joins TRBV19 and TRBJ1-2, with 8 bases lining up with TRBD1. Germline CDR1 LNHDA, CDR2 SQIVND (reference sequence). V shed 8 bases and J 3 bases; nucleotides not matched to a gene: 8. This CDR3 region has 14 residues. This CDR3 reads CASAGGAGHYGYTF. The CDR3 DNA reads as TGTGCCAGTGCAGGGGGCGCGGGTCACTATGGCTACACCTTC. The variable domain in full, completed from reference TRBV19 and TRBJ1-2, reads DGGITQSPKYLFRKEGQNVTLSCEQNLNHDAMYWYRQDPGQGLRLIYYSQIVNDFQKGDIAEGYSVSREKKESFPLTVTSAQKNPTAFYLCASAGGAGHYGYTFGSGTRLTVV.

This clone was recorded once. This chain joins TRBV7-2 and TRBJ2-1; no firm D call. Trimming left V 5 bases short and J 10 bases short, with 12 bases between. Germline V CDR1 and CDR2: SGHTA, FQGNSA. This CDR3 is built from 12 residues. CDR3 sequence: CASSHDGREQFF. The CDR3 region has the DNA TGTGCCAGCAGCCACGATGGCAGGGAGCAGTTCTTC. Filled out from reference TRBV7-2 and TRBJ2-1, the complete variable domain reads GAGVSQSPSNKVTEKGKDVELRCDPISGHTALYWYRQSLGQGLEFLIYFQGNSAPDKSGLPSDRFSAERTGGSVSTLTIQRTQQEDSAVYLCASSHDGREQFFGPGTRLTVL.

V gene TRBV7-8 combines with J gene TRBJ1-1; a possible D gene is TRBD1 (5 bases). The CDR3 length is 15 residues. V was cut by 1 base and J by 5 bases, with 14 bases left in between. Germline V gene lookup returns CDR1 SGHVS and CDR2 FQNEAQ. CDR3: CASSLVQGGKTEAFF. The CDR3 DNA is TGTGCCAGCAGCTTAGTTCAGGGAGGAAAGACTGAAGCTTTCTTT.

The chain links TRBV15 to TRBJ2-1; D possibly corresponds to TRBD2 (5 bases). The CDR3 is 15 amino acids. Germline values: CDR1 LNHNV, CDR2 YYDKDF (reference sequence). The V and J ends lost 5 bases and 10 bases respectively, with 21 bases between them. The CDR3 DNA follows: TGTGCCACCAGCGTTCGACGGGCGCGGGTGGGCGAGCAGTTCTTC. Protein: CATSVRRARVGEQFF.

This chain connects TRBV28 to TRBJ2-3, with TRBD2 matching 8 bases. The germline V gene encodes CDR1 MDHEN and CDR2 SYDVKM. With 4 bases clipped from V and 5 bases from J, the junction kept 8 bases outside the gene matches. CDR3 length equals 15 residues. In nucleotides, the CDR3 is TGTGCCAGCAGTTCGATAGCGGGGCGGGAAGATACGCAGTATTTT. The encoded protein is CASSSIAGREDTQYF. Together with reference TRBV28 and TRBJ2-3, the CDR3 gives the full variable domain: DVKVTQSSRYLVKRTGEKVFLECVQDMDHENMFWYRQDPGLGLRLIYFSYDVKMKEKGDIPEGYSVSREKKERFSLILESASTNQTSMYLCASSSIAGREDTQYFGPGTRLTVL.

The chain couples TRBV18 to TRBJ2-6, with D tentatively TRBD1 (5 bases). From germline, CDR1 is KGHSH and CDR2 LQKENI. V gave up 1 base and J gave up 4 bases, with 8 bases separating them. The CDR3 is 15 residues long. Written as DNA, the CDR3 is TGTGCCAGCTCACCACAAACAGGAGGGGCCAACGTCCTGACTTTC. It translates to CASSPQTGGANVLTF.

CDR3 sequence (DNA): TGTGCCAGCAGCCTCTCACTAACTCCGTACCAAGAGACCCAGTACTTC. Its protein product is CASSLSLTPYQETQYF. The chain is built from TRBV7-2 and TRBJ2-5; D ambiguous. CDR1 and CDR2 (germline): SGHTA, FQGNSA. CDR3 length equals 16 residues. Trimming stripped 5 bases from V and 0 bases from J, with 16 bases between.

The chain combines TRBV2 with TRBJ2-7; D may match TRBD1 or TRBD2 (5 bases each). This CDR3 spans 13 amino acids. The germline gives CDR1 SNHLY, CDR2 FYNNEI. Between the trimmed V and J ends, which lost 4 bases and 3 bases, there was a span of 10 bases. CDR3 amino acids: CASSAGPVYEQYF. DNA of the CDR3: TGTGCCAGCAGTGCGGGGCCAGTCTACGAGCAGTACTTC.

The CDR3 sequence: CASSQQGIINSPLHF. The DNA of the CDR3 is TGTGCCAGCTCGCAACAGGGGATTATTAATTCACCCCTCCACTTT. The chain couples TRBV18 to TRBJ1-6, with TRBD1 matching 7 bases. V gave up 6 bases and J gave up 6 bases; unmatched junction bases: 8. The CDR3 contains 15 residues. The germline V gene has CDR1 KGHSH and CDR2 LQKENI. The full variable domain, with the rest looked up from reference TRBV18 and TRBJ1-6, is NAGVMQNPRHLVRRRGQEARLRCSPMKGHSHVYWYRQLPEEGLKFMVYLQKENIIDESGMPKERFSAEFPKEGPSILRIQQVVRGDSAAYFCASSQQGIINSPLHFGNGTRLTVT.

The V gene is TRBV19, the J gene TRBJ1-1; the D is unclear. Germline loops: CDR1 LNHDA, CDR2 SQIVND (reference sequence). V was cut by 7 bases and J by 1 base, with 10 bases left in between. The CDR3 covers 13 residues. The CDR3 is CASMVTANTEAFF. Here the CDR3 DNA reads TGTGCCAGTATGGTCACAGCGAACACTGAAGCTTTCTTT.

The chain links TRBV6-1 to TRBJ1-5; D is undetermined. Germline V CDR1 and CDR2: MNHNS, SASEGT. The CDR3 length is 15 residues. The V gene lost 6 bases and the J gene lost 0 bases, with 12 bases spanning the gap. CDR3: CASRETPYSNQPQHF. DNA for the CDR3: TGTGCCAGCAGGGAAACGCCGTATAGCAATCAGCCCCAGCATTTT.

Only a few counts were recorded for this clone. This chain uses TRBV28 with TRBJ1-2; D is perhaps TRBD1 (5 bases). Per the germline V gene, CDR1 is MDHEN and CDR2 is SYDVKM. The CDR3 consists of 11 residues. The V gene lost 10 bases and the J gene lost 3 bases, with 9 bases spanning the gap. CDR3 sequence reads: CATQGDYGYTF. The CDR3 coding sequence is TGTGCCACCCAGGGAGACTATGGCTACACCTTC.

This clone appeared a single time. The rearrangement joins TRBV10-2 to TRBJ2-2; 8 positions agree with TRBD1. The CDR3 totals 15 residues. After removal of 6 bases from V and 6 bases from J, the junction contained 9 bases not matched to a gene. Germline V gene sequence: CDR1 WSHSY, CDR2 SAAADI. The CDR3 loop is CASSADRAGPGELFF. In DNA form, the CDR3 reads TGCGCCAGCAGCGCGGACAGGGCCGGCCCCGGGGAGCTGTTTTTT.

This chain joins TRBV28 and TRBJ1-2; 7 nucleotides line up with TRBD1. Germline V gives CDR1 MDHEN, CDR2 SYDVKM. The CDR3 is 12 residues long. Unmatched junction bases numbered 3, after V lost 4 bases and J lost 7 bases. The CDR3 DNA sequence: TGTGCCAGCAGTTCAGGGGGGGGTGGCTACACCTTC. It is translated as CASSSGGGGYTF.

The chain is built from TRBV5-1 and TRBJ1-3, with D possibly TRBD1 on 5 matching bases. Germline V gene data show CDR1 as SGHRS and CDR2 as YFSETQ. V shed 0 bases and J shed 1 base, with 8 bases lying between them. This CDR3 contains 15 residues. CDR3 in DNA: TGCGCCAGCAGCTTGGAGGGGAATTCTGGAAACACCATATATTTT. This translates into CASSLEGNSGNTIYF.

The chain employs TRBV4-3 and TRBJ2-3; either TRBD1 or TRBD2 may fit D (7 bases each). This CDR3 contains 16 residues. CDR1 is LGHNA and CDR2 is YSLEER in the germline V gene. V gave up 4 bases and J gave up 2 bases, with 16 bases separating them. The CDR3 region is CASSLGQGGTTDTQYF. CDR3 sequence (DNA): TGCGCCAGCAGCCTCGGGCAGGGGGGGACCACAGATACGCAGTATTTT.

This clone showed up just once. The CDR3 protein is CASRRADLETQYF. The DNA for the CDR3 is TGTGCCAGTAGGAGGGCGGATCTCGAGACCCAGTACTTC. The V and J genes are TRBV19 and TRBJ2-5; possibly TRBD2 for D (5 bases). This CDR3 has 13 amino acids. Germline CDR1 is LNHDA and CDR2 is SQIVND (reference sequence). V dropped 6 bases and J dropped 5 bases, with 13 bases sitting between them.

The V call is TRBV5-1, the J call TRBJ2-5; 9 nucleotides line up with TRBD2. CDR3 length: 14 amino acids. The J segment lost 5 bases and the V segment lost 4 bases, leaving 6 bases of the junction unmatched. Germline V gives CDR1 SGHRS, CDR2 YFSETQ. This chain's CDR3 is CASSKAGGGETQYF. DNA for the CDR3: TGCGCCAGCAGCAAAGCGGGGGGCGGGGAGACCCAGTACTTC.

This clone was seen a single time. The rearrangement links TRBV5-5 to TRBJ2-5; D is unresolved. Germline CDR1 and CDR2: SGHKS and YYEKEE (reference sequence). The CDR3 has 14 amino acids. Trimming removed 0 bases from V and 2 bases from J, with 8 bases in between. In nucleotides, the CDR3 is TGTGCCAGCAGCTTGGTCGCTAGTCAAGAGACCCAGTACTTC. Encoded protein: CASSLVASQETQYF.

This chain connects TRBV7-2 to TRBJ2-4; D could derive from TRBD1 or TRBD2 (7 bases each). Germline V lookup: CDR1 SGHTA, CDR2 FQGNSA. V was cut by 7 bases and J by 2 bases, with 24 bases left in between. The CDR3 has 18 residues. CDR3 sequence (DNA): TGTGCCAGCACCCGGGGAGGGTACAGGGGATCTTCCAAAAACATTCAGTACTTC. It codes for CASTRGGYRGSSKNIQYF.

Points on this clone: At one end, the junction sequence differs from germline, possibly due to a read error. This chain links TRBV5-1 with TRBJ2-5, with TRBD2 identical over 7 bases. The CDR3 has 14 amino acids. Germline-derived CDR1 and CDR2 are SGHRS and YFSETQ. The CDR3 DNA is TGCGCCAGCAGCTTGGCCGGGACTAAAGAGTCCCAGTACTTC. As protein: CASSLAGTKESQYF.

V usage is TRBV19 and J usage is TRBJ2-1; 9 positions match TRBD1. This CDR3 is 14 amino acids long. In germline, CDR1 is LNHDA, CDR2 SQIVND (reference sequence). Trimming removed 7 bases from V and 10 bases from J; junction bases left unmatched: 11. The CDR3 here is CASNPTGGGSEQFF. The CDR3 coding sequence is TGTGCCAGTAACCCGACAGGGGGTGGTTCGGAGCAGTTCTTC.